This T cell receptor (beta chain) was recovered during a study of cytomegalovirus exposure and HLA in healthy donors. The CDR3 covers 16 residues. Trimming took 2 bases from V and 2 from J; bases not matched to a gene: 6. Germline CDR1 LNHNV, CDR2 YYDKDF (reference sequence). PCR involved 60 Vbeta and 13 Jbeta primers. Method: immunoSEQ multiplex PCR; TCRdb's copy keeps in-frame clones and lacks some. Seen here are 160,000 or so clones, approximately 81% observed once, and the top ten hold approximately 2.3%. The table lists this clone with a count of one. Its antigen is undetermined. Study-wide results and limits: Later analysis demonstrated an association between a missense DCLRE1C variant and TCR beta V- and J-gene trimming. Whilst most TCR sequences proved rare, a subset of public TCRs occurred across many donors.

Input material: PBMCs. V usage is TRBV15 and J usage is TRBJ2-1, with 7 bases fitting TRBD1. This sequence was found in a female donor in good health and CMV-seronegative. DNA of the CDR3: TGTGCCACCAGCAGACCTAACAGGGGTGCCTACAATGAGCAGTTCTTC. Residues: CATSRPNRGAYNEQFF.